This TCR beta chain was retrieved from a study of control samples from healthy donors and cancer patients (dated by TCRdb to 2020 to 2022). Library generation was performed with the immunoSEQ multiplex PCR assay. TCRdb provides this immuneACCESS table in a form limited to in-frame rearrangements. Some clones are lacking; in checked studies, under half of them reflect an unresolved V gene, and why the rest are absent is not known. The sample data list some 82,000 clones, and around 87% of these were observed just once. The ten largest account for around 18% of the sample. The CDR3 measures 16 amino acids from cysteine to phenylalanine. The only DNA kept is the CDR3, 48 bases in frame from the first base. The germline V gene encodes CDR1 LGHNA and CDR2 YNFKEQ. V lost 4 bases and J lost 3 bases, and the count of bases not matched to a germline gene is 6. As for this clone: The antigen it binds to is not known. Base qualities were left out, and no much larger clone turns up one base away.

Sequencing input: blood. The receptor was isolated from a man aged 45-65 years in good health. Recombination linked TRBV4-2 to TRBJ1-6, and 7 junction bases match TRBD1. The CDR3 region has the sequence CASSPGQKYYNSPLHF. The DNA reads as follows: TGTGCCAGCAGCCCGGGACAGAAGTACTATAATTCACCCCTCCACTTT.